The 22 T cell receptor beta chains presented below share a single source sample, sequenced in a study of early T cells in non-severe SARS-CoV-2 infection. TCRdb used MiXCR to reprocess the 5' RACE reads, holding one entry per CDR3 protein. The top ten clones hold roughly 1.2% of a sample with 55,000 to 75,000 distinct CDR3 sequences, around 13% of them seen once. Sequencing was performed on whole blood. The receptors come from an adult who was a healthcare worker with PCR-confirmed SARS-CoV-2 infection or an uninfected control (not recorded which).

Only a few counts were recorded for this clonotype. This chain links TRBV28 with TRBJ2-1; 9 bases match TRBD2. Per the germline V gene, CDR1 is MDHEN and CDR2 is SYDVKM. Trimming cost V 6 bases and J 5 bases; bases outside gene matches: 11. There are 16 residues in the CDR3. The CDR3 nucleotides are TGTGCCAGCAGAACCACCGGGACTAGCAGTAACAATGAGCAGTTCTTC. This sequence encodes CASRTTGTSSNNEQFF.

The J gene is TRBJ1-2, the V gene TRBV20-1; TRBD1 matches 7 bases. This CDR3 has 13 residues. Germline loops: CDR1 DFQATT, CDR2 SNEGSKA (reference sequence). V lost 4 bases to trimming and J lost 8 bases; unmatched junction nucleotides: 10. In nucleotides, the CDR3 is TGCAGTGCTACTCTTTTAGGAGGGGGCGGCTACACCTTC. Its protein is CSATLLGGGGYTF.

This clonotype was counted ten times or more. CDR3 DNA sequence: TGTGCCAGCAGCTTAGCGACCAAAGAGACCCAGTACTTC. Its translation is CASSLATKETQYF. The rearrangement joins TRBV7-8 to TRBJ2-5; D not resolved. The V gene lost 0 bases and the J gene lost 3 bases, with 5 bases spanning the gap. This CDR3 region has 13 residues. Germline loops: CDR1 SGHVS, CDR2 FQNEAQ.

This chain uses TRBV29-1 with TRBJ2-7; D is undetermined. The CDR3 loop spans 14 amino acids. CDR1 is SQVTM and CDR2 is ANQGSEA in the germline V gene. V shed 3 bases and J shed 6 bases, with 18 bases lying between them. The CDR3 loop is CSVEKLALKREQYF. The CDR3 DNA reads TGCAGCGTTGAGAAATTGGCCCTCAAGCGCGAGCAGTACTTC.

This clonotype appeared many times. The gene calls are TRBV5-1 and TRBJ2-7; maybe TRBD1 (5 bases). The CDR3 length is 14 residues. V gave up 7 bases and J gave up 1 base, with 15 bases separating them. Germline V gives CDR1 SGHRS, CDR2 YFSETQ. The CDR3 DNA reads as TGCGCCAGCCGTTATGCAGGACAATCCTACGAGCAGTACTTC. Translation gives CASRYAGQSYEQYF. Filled out from reference TRBV5-1 and TRBJ2-7, the complete variable domain reads KAGVTQTPRYLIKTRGQQVTLSCSPISGHRSVSWYQQTPGQGLQFLFEYFSETQRNKGNFPGRFSGRQFSNSRSEMNVSTLELGDSALYLCASRYAGQSYEQYFGPGTRLTVT.

The table lists this clonotype with many counts. The V call is TRBV21-1, the J call TRBJ1-5. TRBV21-1 is an annotated pseudogene. The CDR3 has 15 amino acids. The chain's CDR3 is CASSKGSTSNQPQHF. The CDR3 region has the DNA TGTGCCAGCAGCAAAGGTTCGACAAGCAATCAGCCCCAGCATTTT.

The J gene is TRBJ2-5, the V gene TRBV10-3, with no clear D. Germline V gene lookup returns CDR1 ENHRY and CDR2 SYGVKD. The CDR3 has 11 amino acids. V gave up 5 bases and J gave up 4 bases, with 5 bases separating them. As DNA, the CDR3 is TGTGCCATCAGTACTGGAGAGACCCAGTACTTC. This sequence encodes CAISTGETQYF.

This clonotype has ten or more counts. The chain is built from TRBV11-2 and TRBJ2-2; D remains ambiguous. The CDR3 has 14 amino acids. Germline V gives CDR1 SGHAT, CDR2 FQNNGV. Trimming took off 0 bases at V and 6 bases at J, with 8 bases between the two ends. The CDR3 nucleotides are TGTGCCAGCAGCTTAGAGGCCCGAGCCGGGGAGCTGTTTTTT. Protein product: CASSLEARAGELFF.

The chain joins TRBV6-5 to TRBJ2-7; maybe TRBD2 (5 bases). Germline lookup yields CDR1 MNHEY and CDR2 SVGAGI. CDR3 length: 15 residues. Trimming stripped 8 bases from V and 0 bases from J, with 17 bases between. The CDR3 nucleotides are TGTGCCAGCCCAAGCGGCTTGTACAGCTCCTACGAGCAGTACTTC. This sequence encodes CASPSGLYSSYEQYF.

CDR3 protein: CSVDKRGPLGEQYF. The CDR3 bases are TGCAGCGTTGATAAGCGGGGTCCCTTAGGGGAGCAGTACTTC. The V call is TRBV29-1, the J call TRBJ2-7, with 7 positions matching TRBD2. This CDR3 has 14 residues. CDR1 is SQVTM and CDR2 is ANQGSEA in the germline V gene. The J segment lost 7 bases and the V segment lost 3 bases, leaving 12 bases of the junction unmatched.

This clonotype was observed many times. The genes are TRBV11-2 and TRBJ2-1, with D perhaps matching TRBD2 (7 bases). Trimming pared 5 bases from V and 8 bases from J, leaving 16 bases between. The germline V gene encodes CDR1 SGHAT and CDR2 FQNNGV. This CDR3 spans 14 amino acids. The DNA for the CDR3 is TGTGCCAGCAGCACCTCTACGGGGGGCGATGAGCAGTTCTTC. Translation: CASSTSTGGDEQFF.

This clonotype was seen ten or more times. This chain joins TRBV7-2 and TRBJ1-4; possible D gene TRBD1, 5 bases. Germline V gene data show CDR1 as SGHTA and CDR2 as FQGNSA. V was trimmed by 5 bases and J by 4 bases, leaving 14 bases between them. This CDR3 contains 15 residues. This CDR3 is CASSPVRDGNEKLFF. DNA for the CDR3: TGTGCCAGCAGCCCGGTACGGGACGGTAATGAAAAACTGTTTTTT.

In its sample, this clonotype was seen many times. The chain recombines TRBV12-3 or TRBV12-4 with TRBJ2-1, with unresolved D. The CDR3 has 14 amino acids. V lost 6 bases, J lost 2 bases, and 11 bases lay in between. CDR3: CASSPDTPYNEQFF. In nucleotides, the CDR3 is TGTGCCAGCAGCCCCGATACCCCCTACAATGAGCAGTTCTTC.

The rearrangement uses TRBV28 and TRBJ1-4; D not certain. Germline assignment: CDR1 MDHEN and CDR2 SYDVKM. CDR3 length: 13 residues. V dropped 2 bases and J dropped 5 bases, with 6 bases sitting between them. In nucleotides, the CDR3 is TGTGCCAGCAGTTTAAGTCCGAATGAAAAACTGTTTTTT. It encodes CASSLSPNEKLFF.

In this sample, this clonotype turned up many times. The chain carries TRBV5-5 and TRBJ1-5, with D perhaps matching TRBD1 (5 bases). CDR1 is SGHKS and CDR2 is YYEKEE in the germline V gene (reference sequence). The V gene lost 5 bases and the J gene lost 0 bases, with 15 bases spanning the gap. There are 16 residues in the CDR3. The chain's CDR3 is CASRRDGKYSNQPQHF. The CDR3 DNA sequence: TGTGCCAGCAGGAGGGACGGAAAATATAGCAATCAGCCCCAGCATTTT.

In its sample, this clonotype was seen many times. The V call is TRBV3-1, the J call TRBJ1-2; D is unclear. The ends were cut back, 3 bases at V and 8 bases at J, with 7 bases in the middle. The CDR3 totals 11 residues. Germline CDR1 LGHDT, CDR2 YNNKEL (reference sequence). DNA of the CDR3: TGTGCCAGCAGCCACGGACCCGGCTACACCTTC. Translating gives CASSHGPGYTF.

Ten or more counts support this clonotype. The CDR3: CASSLVAATNQPQHF. As DNA, the CDR3 is TGTGCCAGCAGCTTAGTGGCAGCCACCAATCAGCCCCAGCATTTT. This chain joins TRBV7-2 and TRBJ1-5, with D uncertain. Germline V gene data show CDR1 as SGHTA and CDR2 as FQGNSA. Trimming left V 1 base short and J 3 bases short, with 10 bases between. This CDR3 region has 15 residues.

In this sample, this clonotype turned up many times. This chain links TRBV25-1 with TRBJ2-7, with 9 positions matching TRBD1. CDR3 length: 15 amino acids. CDR1 and CDR2 (germline): MGHDK, SYGVNS. The V and J ends lost 4 bases and 2 bases, in that order; junction bases with no gene match: 6. The CDR3 region has the DNA TGTGCCAGCAGTGGCCGGGACAGGGTTCCCTACGAGCAGTACTTC. This translates into CASSGRDRVPYEQYF.

This clonotype came up many times. The V and J genes are TRBV20-1 and TRBJ2-2; a weak D match, TRBD2 (6 bases). The CDR3 covers 15 residues. Germline CDR1 DFQATT, CDR2 SNEGSKA (reference sequence). The V gene lost 3 bases and the J gene lost 0 bases, with 11 bases spanning the gap. The CDR3, as DNA: TGCAGTGCTAGGGAGGGGAGTCCGAACACCGGGGAGCTGTTTTTT. This translates into CSAREGSPNTGELFF.

V gene TRBV7-9 combines with J gene TRBJ1-3, with TRBD1 as a possible D gene (5 bases). The germline V gene encodes CDR1 SEHNR and CDR2 FQNEAQ (reference sequence). The CDR3 has 12 residues. Trimming removed 9 bases from V and 0 bases from J, with 6 bases in between. The CDR3 DNA is TGTGCCAGTCAGGGCTCTGGAAACACCATATATTTT. Encoded protein: CASQGSGNTIYF.

This clonotype showed up many times. The gene calls are TRBV7-9 and TRBJ2-5; 14 bases are a match to TRBD2. The V and J ends lost 5 bases and 5 bases, in that order; junction bases with no gene match: 7. Germline V gives CDR1 SEHNR, CDR2 FQNEAQ (reference sequence). This CDR3 region has 16 residues. For the CDR3, the DNA is TGTGCCAGCAGCACCCGGACTAGCGGGAGGTCGGAGACCCAGTACTTC. This translates into CASSTRTSGRSETQYF.

This clonotype was counted ten times or more. The gene calls are TRBV27 and TRBJ1-1; D might be TRBD1 (5 bases). Per germline, CDR1 MNHEY and CDR2 SMNVEV (reference sequence). V was clipped by 8 bases and J by 2 bases, with 15 bases between them. The CDR3 covers 14 residues. In DNA form, the CDR3 reads TGTGCCAGCTACCCCGTGGGGCGAAACACTGAAGCTTTCTTT. It translates to CASYPVGRNTEAFF.